This T cell receptor (beta chain) is from a study of OX40 agonist ivuxolimab in advanced cancers. About the research overall: Ivuxolimab, an agonistic anti-OX40 (CD134) antibody, was given to patients. At 0.01 to 10 mg/kg, ivuxolimab was administered intravenously to patients every 2 weeks. General study findings and limits: The study found among the lowest clonal expansion in partial responders at 0.1-3.0 mg/kg.

With respect to this clone: The antigen is unknown.

The CDR3 has 15 residues. Unmatched junction bases numbered 11, after V lost 2 bases and J lost 9 bases. CDR1 SGHVS and CDR2 FNYEAQ come from the germline V gene. Sequencing used immunoSEQ multiplex PCR; TCRdb keeps in-frame clones, though not all of them. The sample comprises 44,000 or so clones, roughly 80% of which are singletons, and 6.8% rests with the top ten. Autoimmune disease history or systemic immunosuppression excluded patients. The sequence derives from an adult with an advanced solid tumor such as melanoma, head and neck, liver or kidney cancer. The V call is TRBV7-6, the J call TRBJ2-3; the match to TRBD2 covers 7 bases. The sample was CD4+ or CD8+ T cells sorted from blood, taken in a trial of the OX40 agonist ivuxolimab. CDR3: CASSLSLLATGTQYF. Written as DNA, the CDR3 is TGTGCCAGCAGCTTATCTCTACTAGCGACCGGAACGCAGTATTTT.